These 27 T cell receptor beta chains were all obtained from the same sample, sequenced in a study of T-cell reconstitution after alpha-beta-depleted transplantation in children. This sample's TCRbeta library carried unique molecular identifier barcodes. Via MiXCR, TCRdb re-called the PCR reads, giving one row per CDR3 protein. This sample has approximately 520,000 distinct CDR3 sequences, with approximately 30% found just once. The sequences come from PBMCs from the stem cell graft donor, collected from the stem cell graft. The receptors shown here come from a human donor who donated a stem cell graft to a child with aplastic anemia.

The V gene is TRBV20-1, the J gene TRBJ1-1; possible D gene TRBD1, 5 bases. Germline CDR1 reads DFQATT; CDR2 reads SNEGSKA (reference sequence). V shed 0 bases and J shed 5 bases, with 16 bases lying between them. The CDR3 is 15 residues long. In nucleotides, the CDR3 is TGCAGTGCTAGAGATACGGGGGAGATTCGGACTGAAGCTTTCTTT. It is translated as CSARDTGEIRTEAFF.

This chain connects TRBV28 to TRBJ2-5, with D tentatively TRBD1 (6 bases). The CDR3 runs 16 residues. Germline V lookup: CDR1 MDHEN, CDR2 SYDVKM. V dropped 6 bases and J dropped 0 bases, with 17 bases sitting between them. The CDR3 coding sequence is TGTGCCAGCAGCGGAGTGGGACACCAAAACCAAGAGACCCAGTACTTC. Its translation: CASSGVGHQNQETQYF.

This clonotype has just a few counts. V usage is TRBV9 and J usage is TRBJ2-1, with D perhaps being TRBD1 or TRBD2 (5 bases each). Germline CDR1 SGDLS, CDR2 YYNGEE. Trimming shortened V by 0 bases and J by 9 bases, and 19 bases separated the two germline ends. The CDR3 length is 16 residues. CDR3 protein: CASSVVTAGTWTEQFF. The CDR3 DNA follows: TGTGCCAGCAGCGTAGTTACAGCAGGGACGTGGACTGAGCAGTTCTTC.

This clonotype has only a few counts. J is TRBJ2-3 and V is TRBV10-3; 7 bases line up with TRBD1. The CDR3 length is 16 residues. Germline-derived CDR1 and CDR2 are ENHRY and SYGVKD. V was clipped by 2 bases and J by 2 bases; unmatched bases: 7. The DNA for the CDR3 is TGTGCCATCAGTGAGCCGGGCAGGGGGAACACAGATACGCAGTATTTT. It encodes CAISEPGRGNTDTQYF.

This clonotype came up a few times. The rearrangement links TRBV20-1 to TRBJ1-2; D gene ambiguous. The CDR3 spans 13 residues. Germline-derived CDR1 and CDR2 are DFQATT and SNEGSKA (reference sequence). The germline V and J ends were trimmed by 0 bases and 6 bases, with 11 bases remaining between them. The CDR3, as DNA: TGCAGTGCTAGAGACCTGAGACGGAATGGCTACACCTTC. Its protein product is CSARDLRRNGYTF.

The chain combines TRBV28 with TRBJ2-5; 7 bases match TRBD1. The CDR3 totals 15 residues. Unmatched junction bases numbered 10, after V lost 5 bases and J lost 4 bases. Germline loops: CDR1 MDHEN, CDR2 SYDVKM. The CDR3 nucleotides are TGTGCCAGCAGTCGATACAGGGGAAGCGGAGAGACCCAGTACTTC. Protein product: CASSRYRGSGETQYF.

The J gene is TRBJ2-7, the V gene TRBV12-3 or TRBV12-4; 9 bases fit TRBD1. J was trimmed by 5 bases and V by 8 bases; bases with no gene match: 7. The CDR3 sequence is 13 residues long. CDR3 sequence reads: CASLSTGGHEQYF. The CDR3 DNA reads TGTGCCAGCCTCAGCACAGGGGGCCACGAGCAGTACTTC.

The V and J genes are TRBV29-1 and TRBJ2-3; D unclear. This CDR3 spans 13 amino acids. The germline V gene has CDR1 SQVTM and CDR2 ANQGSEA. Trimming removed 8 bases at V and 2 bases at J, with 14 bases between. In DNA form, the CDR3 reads TGCAGCTTTACCAATACTAACACAGATACGCAGTATTTT. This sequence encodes CSFTNTNTDTQYF.

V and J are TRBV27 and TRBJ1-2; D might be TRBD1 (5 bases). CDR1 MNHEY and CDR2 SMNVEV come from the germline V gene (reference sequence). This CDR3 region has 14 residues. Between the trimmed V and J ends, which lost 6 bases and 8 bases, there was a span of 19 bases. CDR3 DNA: TGTGCCAGCAGCCCTCGGGACGCTCGGCGGGGCTACACCTTC. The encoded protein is CASSPRDARRGYTF.

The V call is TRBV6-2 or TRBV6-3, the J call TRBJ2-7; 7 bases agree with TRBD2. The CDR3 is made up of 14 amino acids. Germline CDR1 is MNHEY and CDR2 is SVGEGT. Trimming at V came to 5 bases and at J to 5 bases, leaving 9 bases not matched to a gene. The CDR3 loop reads CASSRAGVGNEQYV. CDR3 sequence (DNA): TGTGCCAGCAGTAGGGCGGGGGTCGGCAACGAGCAGTACGTC.

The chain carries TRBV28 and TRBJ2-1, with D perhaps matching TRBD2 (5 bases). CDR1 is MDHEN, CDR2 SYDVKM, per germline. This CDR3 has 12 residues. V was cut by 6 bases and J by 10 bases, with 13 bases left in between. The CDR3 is CASSPISGEQFF. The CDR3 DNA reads TGTGCCAGCAGCCCAATATCGGGAGAGCAGTTCTTC.

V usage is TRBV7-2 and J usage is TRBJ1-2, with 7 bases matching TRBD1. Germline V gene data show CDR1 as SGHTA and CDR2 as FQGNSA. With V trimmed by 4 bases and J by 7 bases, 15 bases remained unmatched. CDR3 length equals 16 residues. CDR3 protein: CASSSSTGSLSSGYTF. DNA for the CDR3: TGTGCCAGCAGCTCTTCGACAGGGTCTCTCTCCTCTGGCTACACCTTC.

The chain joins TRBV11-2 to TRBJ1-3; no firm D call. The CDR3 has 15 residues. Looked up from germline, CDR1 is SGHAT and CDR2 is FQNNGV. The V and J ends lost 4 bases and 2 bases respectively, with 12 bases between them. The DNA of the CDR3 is TGTGCCAGCAGCTGGCAGGCGGTAGCTGGAAACACCATATATTTT. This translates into CASSWQAVAGNTIYF.

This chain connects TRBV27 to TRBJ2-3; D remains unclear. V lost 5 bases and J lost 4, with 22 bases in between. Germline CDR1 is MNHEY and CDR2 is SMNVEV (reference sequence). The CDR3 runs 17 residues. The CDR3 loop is CASSPRLGLWESDTQYF. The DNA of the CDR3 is TGTGCCAGCAGTCCCCGGTTGGGTCTTTGGGAATCAGATACGCAGTATTTT.

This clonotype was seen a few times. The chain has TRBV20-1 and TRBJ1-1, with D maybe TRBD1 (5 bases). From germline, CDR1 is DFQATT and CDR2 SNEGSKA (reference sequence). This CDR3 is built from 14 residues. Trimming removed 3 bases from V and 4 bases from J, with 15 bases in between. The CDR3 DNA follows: TGCAGTGCTAGGGGTGGAAGGGGTGGCACTGAAGCTTTCTTT. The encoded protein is CSARGGRGGTEAFF.

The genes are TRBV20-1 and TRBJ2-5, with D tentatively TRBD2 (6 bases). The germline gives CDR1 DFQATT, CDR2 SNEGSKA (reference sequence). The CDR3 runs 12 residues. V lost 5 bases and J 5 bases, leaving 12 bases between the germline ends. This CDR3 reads CSAPLRDETQYF. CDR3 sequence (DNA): TGCAGTGCTCCCCTGCGGGATGAGACCCAGTACTTC.

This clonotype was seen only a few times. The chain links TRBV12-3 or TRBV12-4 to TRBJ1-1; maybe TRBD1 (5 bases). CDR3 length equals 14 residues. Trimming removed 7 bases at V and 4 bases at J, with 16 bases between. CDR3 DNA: TGTGCCAGCAAAACCCGCAGCAGGGCCACTGAAGCTTTCTTT. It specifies CASKTRSRATEAFF.

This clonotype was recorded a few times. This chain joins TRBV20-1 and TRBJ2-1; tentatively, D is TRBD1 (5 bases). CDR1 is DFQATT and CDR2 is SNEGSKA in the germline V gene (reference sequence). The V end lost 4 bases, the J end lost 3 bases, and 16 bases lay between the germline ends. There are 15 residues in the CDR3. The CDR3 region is CSAKGQGGLYNEQFF. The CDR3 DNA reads TGCAGTGCTAAGGGTCAGGGTGGCCTCTACAATGAGCAGTTCTTC.

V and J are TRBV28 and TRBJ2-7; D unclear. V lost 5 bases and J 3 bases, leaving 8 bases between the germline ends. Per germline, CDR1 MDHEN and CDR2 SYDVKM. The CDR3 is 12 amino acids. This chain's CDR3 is CASSLIRYEQYF. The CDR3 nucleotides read TGTGCCAGCAGTCTTATCCGCTACGAGCAGTACTTC.

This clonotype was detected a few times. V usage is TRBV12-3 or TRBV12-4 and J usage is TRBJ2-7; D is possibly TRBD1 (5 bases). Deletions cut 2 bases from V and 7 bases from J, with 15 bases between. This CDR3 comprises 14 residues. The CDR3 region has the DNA TGTGCCAGCAGTTTACCCCAGGGTGGGTCTGAGCAGTACTTC. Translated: CASSLPQGGSEQYF.

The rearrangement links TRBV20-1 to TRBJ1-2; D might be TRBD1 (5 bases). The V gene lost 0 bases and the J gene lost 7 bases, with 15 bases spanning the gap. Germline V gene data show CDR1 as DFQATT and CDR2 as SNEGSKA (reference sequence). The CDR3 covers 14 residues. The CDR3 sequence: CSARDPNWGGGYTF. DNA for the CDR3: TGCAGTGCTAGAGACCCTAACTGGGGCGGTGGCTACACCTTC.

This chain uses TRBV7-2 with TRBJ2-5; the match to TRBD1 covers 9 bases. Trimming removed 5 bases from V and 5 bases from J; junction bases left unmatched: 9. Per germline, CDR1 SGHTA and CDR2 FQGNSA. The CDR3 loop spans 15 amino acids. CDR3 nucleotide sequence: TGTGCCAGCAGCCTAGGGGACAGGGAGGTGGAGACCCAGTACTTC. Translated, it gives CASSLGDREVETQYF.

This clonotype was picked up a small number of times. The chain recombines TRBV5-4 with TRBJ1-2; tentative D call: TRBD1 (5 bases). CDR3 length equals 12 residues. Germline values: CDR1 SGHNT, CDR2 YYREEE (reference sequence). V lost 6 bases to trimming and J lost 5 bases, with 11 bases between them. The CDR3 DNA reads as TGTGCCAGCAACATGGAGGGGTATGGCTACACCTTC. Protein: CASNMEGYGYTF.

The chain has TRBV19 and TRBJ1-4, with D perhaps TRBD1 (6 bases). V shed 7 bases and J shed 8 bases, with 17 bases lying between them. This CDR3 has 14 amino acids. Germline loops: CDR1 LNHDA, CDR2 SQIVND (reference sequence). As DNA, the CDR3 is TGTGCCAGTAACAGGGACACCGCGAGGGAAAAACTGTTTTTT. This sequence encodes CASNRDTAREKLFF.

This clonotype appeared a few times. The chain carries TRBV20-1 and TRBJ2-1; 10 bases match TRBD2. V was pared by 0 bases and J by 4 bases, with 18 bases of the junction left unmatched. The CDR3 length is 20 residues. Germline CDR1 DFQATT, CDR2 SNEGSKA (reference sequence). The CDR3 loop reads CSARDLGPSSSGRQYNEQFF. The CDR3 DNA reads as TGCAGTGCTAGAGATCTGGGCCCCAGCTCTAGCGGGAGACAATACAATGAGCAGTTCTTC.

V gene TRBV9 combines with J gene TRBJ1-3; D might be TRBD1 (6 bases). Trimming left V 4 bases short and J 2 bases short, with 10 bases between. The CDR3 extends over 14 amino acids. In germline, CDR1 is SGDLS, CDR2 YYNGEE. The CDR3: CASSLRDTGNTIYF. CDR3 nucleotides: TGTGCCAGCAGCTTACGGGACACTGGAAACACCATATATTTT.

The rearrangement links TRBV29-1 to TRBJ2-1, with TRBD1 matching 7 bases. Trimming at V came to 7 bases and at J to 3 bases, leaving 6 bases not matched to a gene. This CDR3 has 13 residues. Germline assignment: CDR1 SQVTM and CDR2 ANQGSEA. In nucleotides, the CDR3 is TGCAGCGGTAGGGACAGTGACTACAATGAGCAGTTCTTC. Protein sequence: CSGRDSDYNEQFF.